The clone carrying this T cell receptor beta chain was counted between two and nine times. Its antigen is unknown. This record comes from a study of T-cell memory formation after mild COVID-19. Study observations and caveats: Mostly located in CM and EM were contracting CD4+ clones, with contracting CD8+ clones located in EMRA.

TCRdb itself ran the 5' RACE reads through MiXCR, one entry per CDR3 protein. Of fewer than 650,000 distinct CDR3 sequences listed, 17% are singletons. This CDR3 comprises 16 residues. Trimming left V 4 bases short and J 3 bases short, with 18 bases between. This chain joins TRBV12-3 or TRBV12-4 and TRBJ1-2, with D possibly TRBD1 on 5 matching bases. The receptor was isolated from an adult woman who had mild COVID-19 (a few samples of this study predate the infection). Cell type and time point are not known. The specimen was PBMCs or a T cell subset sorted from them (not recorded which). The DNA of the CDR3 is TGTGCCAGCAGTTCCTGGGACCCATCAAGAGACTATGGCTACACCTTC. This sequence encodes CASSSWDPSRDYGYTF.